These 13 T cell receptor beta chains were all obtained from the same sample, sequenced in a study of OX40 agonist ivuxolimab in advanced cancers. The protocol was immunoSEQ multiplex PCR, while the TCRdb copy is restricted to in-frame clones and leaves out a portion. Seen here are 90,000 or so clones, more than 85% observed once, and the top ten hold 3.4%. The material was CD4+ or CD8+ T cells sorted from blood, obtained in a trial of the OX40 agonist ivuxolimab. The receptors come from an adult with an advanced solid tumor such as melanoma, head and neck, liver or kidney cancer.

The chain employs TRBV27 and TRBJ2-7, with TRBD2 identical over 7 bases. V lost 0 bases, J lost 6 bases, and 8 bases stayed unmatched. This CDR3 spans 15 amino acids. Germline V CDR1 and CDR2: MNHEY, SMNVEV (reference sequence). The CDR3 spells CASSLSGTPGGEQYF. The CDR3 DNA sequence: TGTGCCAGCAGTTTATCGGGGACCCCGGGGGGCGAGCAGTACTTC.

This chain links TRBV9 with TRBJ2-5; D perhaps matches TRBD2 (6 bases). Germline assignment: CDR1 SGDLS and CDR2 YYNGEE. The CDR3 loop spans 13 amino acids. The V end lost 0 bases, the J end lost 4 bases, and 7 bases lay between the germline ends. DNA for the CDR3: TGTGCCAGCAGCGTAGGCGGGGTAGAGACCCAGTACTTC. Translation: CASSVGGVETQYF.

The chain employs TRBV2 and TRBJ2-5, with D possibly TRBD2 on 6 matching bases. The germline V gene has CDR1 SNHLY and CDR2 FYNNEI. V was shortened by 3 bases and J by 2 bases, with 16 bases between the two germline ends. CDR3 length: 16 amino acids. This chain's CDR3 is CASSEGTGEHQETQYF. The CDR3 coding sequence is TGTGCCAGCAGTGAGGGGACTGGCGAACATCAAGAGACCCAGTACTTC.

V and J are TRBV4-3 and TRBJ2-7; D is undetermined. The CDR3 totals 13 residues. Germline CDR1 LGHNA, CDR2 YSLEER. V was pared by 0 bases and J by 6 bases, with 9 bases between. The CDR3 nucleotides read TGCGCCAGCAGCCAAGATATAGAGCGCGAGCAGTACTTC. This sequence encodes CASSQDIEREQYF.

The J gene is TRBJ1-5, the V gene TRBV27; no reliable D call. V lost 0 bases and J 9 bases, leaving 12 bases between the germline ends. This CDR3 contains 14 residues. Germline V gene sequence: CDR1 MNHEY, CDR2 SMNVEV (reference sequence). Here the CDR3 reads CASSLSMRASPQHF. CDR3 sequence (DNA): TGTGCCAGCAGTTTATCAATGAGGGCGTCGCCCCAGCATTTT.

This clone was picked up a small number of times. This chain connects TRBV19 to TRBJ2-7; D is perhaps TRBD1 (5 bases). V lost 7 bases to trimming and J lost 3 bases, with 19 bases between them. The germline gives CDR1 LNHDA, CDR2 SQIVND (reference sequence). This CDR3 comprises 15 residues. This CDR3 reads CASTSRIDSLYEQYF. In DNA, the CDR3 is TGTGCCAGTACCTCTAGGATCGACAGCCTCTACGAGCAGTACTTC.

The V call is TRBV4-1, the J call TRBJ1-5; no definite D call. Germline CDR1 MGHRA, CDR2 YSYEKL. V lost 4 bases and J lost 4, with 8 bases in between. The CDR3 runs 13 residues. CDR3 amino acids: CASSPYYNQPQHF. DNA for the CDR3: TGCGCCAGCAGCCCCTATTATAATCAGCCCCAGCATTTT.

In nucleotides, the CDR3 is TGTGCCAGCAGTTTGAGCGGATGGAGCCACAATGAGCAGTTCTTC. Translating gives CASSLSGWSHNEQFF. The genes are TRBV27 and TRBJ2-1; the D gene is possibly TRBD2 (5 bases). With 3 bases removed from V and 5 bases from J, the gap between germline ends came to 14 bases. Germline V gene sequence: CDR1 MNHEY, CDR2 SMNVEV (reference sequence). The CDR3 runs 15 residues.

This chain joins TRBV5-4 and TRBJ2-1; D gene ambiguous. Trimming removed 7 bases from V and 6 bases from J, with 14 bases in between. Germline V CDR1 and CDR2: SGHNT, YYREEE (reference sequence). This CDR3 has 13 amino acids. As DNA, the CDR3 is TGTGCCAGCGTAGACCATGCAACCAATGAGCAGTTCTTC. Translation gives CASVDHATNEQFF. Full variable domain (missing parts from reference TRBV5-4 and TRBJ2-1): ETGVTQSPTHLIKTRGQQVTLRCSSQSGHNTVSWYQQALGQGPQFIFQYYREEENGRGNFPPRFSGLQFPNYSSELNVNALELDDSALYLCASVDHATNEQFFGPGTRLTVL.

The chain links TRBV9 to TRBJ1-2, with a weak D call TRBD1 (5 bases). Per the germline V gene, CDR1 is SGDLS and CDR2 is YYNGEE. The V end was cut by 0 bases, the J end by 6 bases, with 9 bases between. This CDR3 has 13 residues. CDR3: CASSVGWGNGYTF. The CDR3, as DNA: TGTGCCAGCAGCGTAGGATGGGGGAATGGCTACACCTTC. Supplemented by reference TRBV9 and TRBJ1-2, the full variable domain reads DSGVTQTPKHLITATGQRVTLRCSPRSGDLSVYWYQQSLDQGLQFLIQYYNGEERAKGNILERFSAQQFPDLHSELNLSSLELGDSALYFCASSVGWGNGYTFGSGTRLTVV.

V is TRBV9 and J is TRBJ2-1, with TRBD1 as a possible D gene (5 bases). The ends were cut back, 7 bases at V and 4 bases at J, with 18 bases in the middle. CDR1 and CDR2 from the germline V gene are SGDLS and YYNGEE. The CDR3 length is 15 residues. CDR3 protein: CASGGAGAAYNEQFF. The CDR3 DNA is TGTGCCAGCGGCGGCGCTGGGGCGGCATACAATGAGCAGTTCTTC.

J is TRBJ1-2 and V is TRBV27; no clear D. Trimming left V 6 bases short and J 2 bases short, with 22 bases between. The CDR3 runs 17 residues. Germline assignment: CDR1 MNHEY and CDR2 SMNVEV (reference sequence). The CDR3 loop reads CASSRKTPRQTNYGYTF. The CDR3 DNA reads TGTGCCAGCAGCCGAAAAACCCCGCGGCAGACGAACTATGGCTACACCTTC.

The chain joins TRBV18 to TRBJ2-5; no reliable D call. Germline CDR1 KGHSH, CDR2 LQKENI. Trimming removed 0 bases at V and 9 bases at J, with 17 bases between. The CDR3 consists of 15 residues. The CDR3 DNA is TGTGCCAGCTCACCACCGGAGTCCTGGATTGAGGCCCAGTACTTC. This gives the protein CASSPPESWIEAQYF.